Each of the 2 T cell receptor beta chains below was sequenced from the same sample in a study of blood T cells in healthy people across ages. Primed by a sample-barcoded 5' primer and a J-beta primer mix, a second PCR proceeded for about 7 to 12 cycles. Each CDR3 protein is one row after TCRdb ran MiXCR on the 5' RACE reads. The sample yields around 750,000 distinct CDR3 sequences, approximately 55% seen once. Source material: blood. The receptors derive from a man older than 75 in good health.

The chain combines TRBV18 with TRBJ2-5; TRBD1 agrees at 8 bases. The junction had 1 base not matched to a gene; V was cut back by 3 bases and J by 1 base. Germline loops: CDR1 KGHSH, CDR2 LQKENI. This CDR3 spans 14 amino acids. The CDR3 spells CASSPTGAQETQYF. Here the CDR3 DNA reads TGTGCCAGCTCACCGACAGGGGCCCAAGAGACCCAGTACTTC.

The chain combines TRBV12-3 or TRBV12-4 with TRBJ2-5; the match to TRBD1 covers 8 bases. The J call is in doubt because the DNA end fits TRBJ2-7 better. This CDR3 spans 14 amino acids. In nucleotides, the CDR3 is TGTGCCAGCAGTCGGGACAGGTTTTTCATCGAGCAGTACTTC. Residues: CASSRDRFFIEQYF.